Detailed here is one T cell receptor (beta chain). This record belongs to a study of human T cells and chemical hapten exposure. Across the whole study: Sensitizing treatment utilized 2% DPC over a roughly 2 cm by roughly 2 cm portion of upper inner arm skin. DPC 0.01% went on the upper back by patch test, with reading at 6 days. Variation in per-sample TCR yields came mainly from small pooled library volume differences.

Time point described: patch test 2, 6 weeks after DPC sensitization. Treatment noted: therapeutic diphenylcyclopropenone sensitization with weekly scalp DPC. TCRdb itself ran the RACE reads through MiXCR, one entry per CDR3 protein. The repertoire includes some 350,000 distinct CDR3 sequences, about 6% of them detected once, and less than 6.5% sits in the top ten. The sequence was obtained from a woman aged 18 to 35 with alopecia areata. Some clones in this sample may be carry-over from other donors' samples. The material was whole blood, obtained in connection with sensitization to the hapten diphenylcyclopropenone (DPC).

CDR3 bases: TGCAGTGCTTCCCGGACAGAGACCTACGAGCAGTACTTC. Amino acid sequence: CSASRTETYEQYF. The J gene is TRBJ2-7, the V gene TRBV20-1; a weak D match, TRBD1 (6 bases). Trimming pared 5 bases from V and 2 bases from J, leaving 13 bases between. The CDR3 has 13 amino acids. Per germline, CDR1 DFQATT and CDR2 SNEGSKA (reference sequence).